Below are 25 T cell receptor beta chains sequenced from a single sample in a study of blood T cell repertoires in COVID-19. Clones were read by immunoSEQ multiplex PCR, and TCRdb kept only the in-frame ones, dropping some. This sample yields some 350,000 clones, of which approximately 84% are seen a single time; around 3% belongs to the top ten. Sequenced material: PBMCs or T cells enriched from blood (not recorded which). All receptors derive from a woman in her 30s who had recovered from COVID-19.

The CDR3: CASSLSPQGAEQYF. CDR3 sequence (DNA): TGTGCCAGCAGTTTATCGCCACAGGGTGCCGAGCAGTACTTC. The chain links TRBV27 to TRBJ2-7; the D gene is possibly TRBD1 (6 bases). The CDR3 runs 14 residues. V lost 0 bases and J lost 6, with 12 bases in between. Germline values: CDR1 MNHEY, CDR2 SMNVEV (reference sequence).

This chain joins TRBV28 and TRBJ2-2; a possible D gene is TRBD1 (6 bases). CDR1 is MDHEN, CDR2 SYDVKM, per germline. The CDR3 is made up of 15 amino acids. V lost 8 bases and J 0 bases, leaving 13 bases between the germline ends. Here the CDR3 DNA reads TGTGCCAGCTGTACGGGACAAGCGAACACCGGGGAGCTGTTTTTT. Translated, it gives CASCTGQANTGELFF.

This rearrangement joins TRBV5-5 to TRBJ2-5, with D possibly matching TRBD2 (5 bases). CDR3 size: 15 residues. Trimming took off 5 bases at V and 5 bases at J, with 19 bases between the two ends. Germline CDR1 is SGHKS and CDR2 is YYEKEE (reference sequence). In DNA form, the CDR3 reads TGTGCCAGCAGATATTGGCTCGGGGTTTTGGAGACCCAGTACTTC. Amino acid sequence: CASRYWLGVLETQYF.

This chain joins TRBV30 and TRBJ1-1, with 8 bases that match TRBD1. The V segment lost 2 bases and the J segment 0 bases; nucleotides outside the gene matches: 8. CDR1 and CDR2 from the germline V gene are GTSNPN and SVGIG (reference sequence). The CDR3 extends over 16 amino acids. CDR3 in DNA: TGTGCCTGGAGTACCCGACAGGGGAGGATGAACACTGAAGCTTTCTTT. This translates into CAWSTRQGRMNTEAFF.

The CDR3 region is CAWTPINYGYTF. The CDR3 coding sequence is TGTGCCTGGACCCCAATTAACTATGGCTACACCTTC. The chain is built from TRBV30 and TRBJ1-2; D uncertain. Germline V gene sequence: CDR1 GTSNPN, CDR2 SVGIG (reference sequence). The CDR3 length is 12 residues. V was pared by 4 bases and J by 1 base, with 7 bases between.

The CDR3 nucleotides are TGTGCCAGCGGCAGTACTAATGAAAAACTGTTTTTT. Protein product: CASGSTNEKLFF. The rearrangement links TRBV7-9 to TRBJ1-4; D uncertain. This CDR3 spans 12 amino acids. Germline CDR1 and CDR2: SEHNR and FQNEAQ (reference sequence). The V gene lost 8 bases and the J gene lost 2 bases, with 6 bases spanning the gap.

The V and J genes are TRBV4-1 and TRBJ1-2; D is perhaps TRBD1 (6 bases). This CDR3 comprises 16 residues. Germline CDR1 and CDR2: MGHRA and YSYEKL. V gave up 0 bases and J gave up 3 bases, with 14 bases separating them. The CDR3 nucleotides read TGCGCCAGCAGCCAAGATTGGCCGGACAGAGACTATGGCTACACCTTC. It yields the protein CASSQDWPDRDYGYTF.

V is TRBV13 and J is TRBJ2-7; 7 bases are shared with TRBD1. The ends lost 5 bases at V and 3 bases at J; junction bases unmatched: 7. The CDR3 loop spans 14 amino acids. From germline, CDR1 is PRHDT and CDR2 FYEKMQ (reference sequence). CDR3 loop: CASSPRDRNYEQYF. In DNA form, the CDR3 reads TGTGCCAGCAGCCCCCGGGACAGAAACTACGAGCAGTACTTC.

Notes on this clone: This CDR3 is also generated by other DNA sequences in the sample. DNA of the CDR3: TGCGCCAGCAGTCCAGGAAACACCATATATTTT. Protein sequence: CASSPGNTIYF. V is TRBV5-1 and J is TRBJ1-3; the D is unclear. This CDR3 comprises 11 residues. Looked up from germline, CDR1 is SGHRS and CDR2 is YFSETQ. Trimming left V 5 bases short and J 4 bases short, with 4 bases between.

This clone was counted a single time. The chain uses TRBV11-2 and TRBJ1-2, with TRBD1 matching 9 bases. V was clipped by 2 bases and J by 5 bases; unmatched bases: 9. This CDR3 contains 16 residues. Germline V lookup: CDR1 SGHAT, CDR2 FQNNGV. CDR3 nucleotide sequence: TGTGCCAGCAGCTTAACTCCGGAACAGGGGGCATATGGCTACACCTTC. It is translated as CASSLTPEQGAYGYTF.

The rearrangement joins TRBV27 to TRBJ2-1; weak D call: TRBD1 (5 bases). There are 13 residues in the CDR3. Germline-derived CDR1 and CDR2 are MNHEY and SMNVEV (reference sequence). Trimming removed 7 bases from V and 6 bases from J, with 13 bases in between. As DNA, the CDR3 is TGTGCCAGCACCCCAGGGCTCTTCAATGAGCAGTTCTTC. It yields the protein CASTPGLFNEQFF.

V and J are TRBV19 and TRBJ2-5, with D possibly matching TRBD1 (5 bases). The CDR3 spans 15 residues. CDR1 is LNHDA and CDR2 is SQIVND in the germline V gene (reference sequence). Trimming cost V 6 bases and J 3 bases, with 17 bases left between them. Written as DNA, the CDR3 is TGTGCCAGTAGCAAAACGACAGCATCCGAAGAGACCCAGTACTTC. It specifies CASSKTTASEETQYF.

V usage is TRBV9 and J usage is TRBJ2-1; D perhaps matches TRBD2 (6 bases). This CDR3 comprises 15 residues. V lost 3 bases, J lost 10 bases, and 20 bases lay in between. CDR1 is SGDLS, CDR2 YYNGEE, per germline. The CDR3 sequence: CASSEGPEDYWEQFF. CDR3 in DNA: TGTGCCAGCAGCGAGGGCCCCGAGGACTATTGGGAGCAGTTCTTC.

In DNA form, the CDR3 reads TGTGCCACCCGACCCATGGGCGGAGGCGCTGAAGCTTTCTTT. It translates to CATRPMGGGAEAFF. The chain joins TRBV27 to TRBJ1-1; no definite D call. The germline V gene has CDR1 MNHEY and CDR2 SMNVEV (reference sequence). The CDR3 covers 14 residues. Trimming stripped 10 bases from V and 6 bases from J, with 21 bases between.

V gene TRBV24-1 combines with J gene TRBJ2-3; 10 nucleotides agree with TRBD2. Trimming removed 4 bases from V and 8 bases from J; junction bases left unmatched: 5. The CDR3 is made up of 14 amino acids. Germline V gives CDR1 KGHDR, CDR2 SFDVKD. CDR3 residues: CATSDRRLAGTQYF. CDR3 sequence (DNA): TGTGCCACCAGTGACCGCCGACTAGCGGGTACGCAGTATTTT.

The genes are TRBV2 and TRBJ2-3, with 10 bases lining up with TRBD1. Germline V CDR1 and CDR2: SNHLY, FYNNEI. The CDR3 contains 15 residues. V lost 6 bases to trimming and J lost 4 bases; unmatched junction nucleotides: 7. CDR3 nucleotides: TGTGCCAGCAGCCCCAGGACAGGGGGGCCAGATACGCAGTATTTT. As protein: CASSPRTGGPDTQYF.

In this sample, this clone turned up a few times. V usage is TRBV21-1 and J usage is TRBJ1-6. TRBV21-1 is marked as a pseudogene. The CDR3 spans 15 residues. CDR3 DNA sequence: TGTGCCAGCAGCAAAGACGGGTTTAATAATTCACCCCTCCACTTT. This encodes CASSKDGFNNSPLHF.

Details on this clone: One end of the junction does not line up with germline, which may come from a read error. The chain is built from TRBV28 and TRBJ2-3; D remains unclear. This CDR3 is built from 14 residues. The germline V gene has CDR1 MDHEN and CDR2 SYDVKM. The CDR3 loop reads CASSLPRTTYTQYF. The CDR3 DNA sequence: TGTGCCAGCAGTTTACCTAGAACCACATATACGCAGTATTTT. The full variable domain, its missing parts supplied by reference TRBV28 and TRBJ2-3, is DVKVTQSSRYLVKRTGEKVFLECVQDMDHENMFWYRQDPGLGLRLIYFSYDVKMKEKGDIPEGYSVSREKKERFSLILESASTNQTSMYLCASSLPRTTYTQYFGPGTRLTVL.

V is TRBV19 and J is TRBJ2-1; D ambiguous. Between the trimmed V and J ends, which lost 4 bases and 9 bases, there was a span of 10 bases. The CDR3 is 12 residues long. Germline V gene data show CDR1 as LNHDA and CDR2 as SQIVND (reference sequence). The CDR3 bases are TGTGCCAGTAGTAAAGCTACCGTTGAGCAGTTCTTC. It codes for CASSKATVEQFF.

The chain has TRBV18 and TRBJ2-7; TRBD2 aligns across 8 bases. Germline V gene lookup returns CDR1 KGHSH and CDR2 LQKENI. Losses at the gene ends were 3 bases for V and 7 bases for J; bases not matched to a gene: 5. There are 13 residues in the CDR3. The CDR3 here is CASSPGLEDEQYF. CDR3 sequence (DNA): TGTGCCAGCTCACCGGGACTAGAGGATGAGCAGTACTTC.

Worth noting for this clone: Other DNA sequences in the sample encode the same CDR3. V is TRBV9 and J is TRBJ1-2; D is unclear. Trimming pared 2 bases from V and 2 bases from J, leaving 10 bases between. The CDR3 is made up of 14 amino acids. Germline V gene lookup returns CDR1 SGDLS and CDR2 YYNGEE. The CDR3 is CASSVAGNNYGYTF. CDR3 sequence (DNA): TGTGCCAGCAGCGTTGCCGGGAACAACTATGGCTACACCTTC.

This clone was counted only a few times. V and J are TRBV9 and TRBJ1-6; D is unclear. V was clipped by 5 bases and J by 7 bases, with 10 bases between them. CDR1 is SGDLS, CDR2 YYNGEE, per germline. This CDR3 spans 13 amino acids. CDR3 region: CASRGPGNSPLHF. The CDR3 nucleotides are TGTGCCAGCAGAGGGCCGGGGAATTCACCCCTCCACTTT.

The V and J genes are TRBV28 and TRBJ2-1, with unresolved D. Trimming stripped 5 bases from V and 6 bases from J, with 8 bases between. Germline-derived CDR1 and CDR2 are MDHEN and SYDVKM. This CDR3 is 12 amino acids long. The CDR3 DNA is TGTGCCAGCAGTCGTAGAAGCAATGAGCAGTTCTTC. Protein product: CASSRRSNEQFF.

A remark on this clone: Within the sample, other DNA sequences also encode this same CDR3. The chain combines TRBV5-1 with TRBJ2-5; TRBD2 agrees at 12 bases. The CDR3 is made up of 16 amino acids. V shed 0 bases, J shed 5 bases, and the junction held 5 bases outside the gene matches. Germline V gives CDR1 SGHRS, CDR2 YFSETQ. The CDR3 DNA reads TGCGCCAGCAGCTTGGGGCTAGCGGGAGGGCCGGAGACCCAGTACTTC. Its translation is CASSLGLAGGPETQYF.

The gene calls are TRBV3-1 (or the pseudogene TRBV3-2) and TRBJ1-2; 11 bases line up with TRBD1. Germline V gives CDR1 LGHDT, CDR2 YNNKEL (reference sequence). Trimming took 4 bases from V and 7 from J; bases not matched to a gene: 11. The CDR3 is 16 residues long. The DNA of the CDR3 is TGTGCCAGCAGCCCACCCCTGGACAGGGGGCGGAGTGGCTACACCTTC. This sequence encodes CASSPPLDRGRSGYTF.